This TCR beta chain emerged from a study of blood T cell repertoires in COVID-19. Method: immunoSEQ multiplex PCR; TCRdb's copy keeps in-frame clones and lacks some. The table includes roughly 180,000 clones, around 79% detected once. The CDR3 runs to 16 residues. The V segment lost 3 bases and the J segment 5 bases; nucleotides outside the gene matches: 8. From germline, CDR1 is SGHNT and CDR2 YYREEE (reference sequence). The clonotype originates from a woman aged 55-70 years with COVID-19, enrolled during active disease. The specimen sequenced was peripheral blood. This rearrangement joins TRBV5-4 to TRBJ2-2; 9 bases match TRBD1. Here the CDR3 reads CASSSAGQGRTGELFF. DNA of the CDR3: TGTGCCAGCAGCTCGGCAGGACAGGGGAGGACCGGGGAGCTGTTTTTT.